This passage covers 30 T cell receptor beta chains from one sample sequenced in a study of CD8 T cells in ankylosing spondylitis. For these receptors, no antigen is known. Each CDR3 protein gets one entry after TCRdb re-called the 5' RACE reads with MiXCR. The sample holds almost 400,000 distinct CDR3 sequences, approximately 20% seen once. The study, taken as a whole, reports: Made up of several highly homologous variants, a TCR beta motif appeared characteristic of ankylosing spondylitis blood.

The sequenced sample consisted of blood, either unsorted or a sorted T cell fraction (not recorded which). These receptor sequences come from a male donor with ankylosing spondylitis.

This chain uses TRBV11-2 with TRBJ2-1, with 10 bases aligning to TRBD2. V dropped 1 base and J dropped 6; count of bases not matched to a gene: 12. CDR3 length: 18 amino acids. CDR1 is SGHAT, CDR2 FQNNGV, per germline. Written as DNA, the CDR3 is TGTGCCAGCAGCTTAGTGGGTAGCGGGAGGCAATACGGCAATGAGCAGTTCTTC. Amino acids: CASSLVGSGRQYGNEQFF.

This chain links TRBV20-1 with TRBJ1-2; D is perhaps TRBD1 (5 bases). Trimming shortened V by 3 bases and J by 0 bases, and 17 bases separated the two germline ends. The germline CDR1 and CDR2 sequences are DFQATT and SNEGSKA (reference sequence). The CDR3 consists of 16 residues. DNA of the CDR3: TGCAGTGCTAGGGACCCGAGGAGGGGCTCTAACTATGGCTACACCTTC. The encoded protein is CSARDPRRGSNYGYTF.

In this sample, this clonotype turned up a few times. The CDR3 reads CASSLAGGLEGEQYF. For the CDR3, the DNA is TGCGCCAGCAGCTTGGCAGGGGGCCTCGAGGGCGAGCAGTACTTC. The chain recombines TRBV5-1 with TRBJ2-7; TRBD1 agrees at 8 bases. Trimming cost V 0 bases and J 6 bases; bases outside gene matches: 8. The CDR3 length is 15 residues. Germline CDR1 SGHRS, CDR2 YFSETQ.

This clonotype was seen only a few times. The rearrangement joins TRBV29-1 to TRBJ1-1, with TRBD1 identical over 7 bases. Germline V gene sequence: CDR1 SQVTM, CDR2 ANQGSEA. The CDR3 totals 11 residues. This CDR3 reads CSGTGVTEAFF. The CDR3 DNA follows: TGCAGTGGCACAGGGGTCACTGAAGCTTTCTTT.

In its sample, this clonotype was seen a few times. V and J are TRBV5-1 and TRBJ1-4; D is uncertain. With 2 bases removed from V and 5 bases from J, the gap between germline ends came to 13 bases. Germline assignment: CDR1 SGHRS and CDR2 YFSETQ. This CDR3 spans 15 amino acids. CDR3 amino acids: CASSFGMEWNEKLFF. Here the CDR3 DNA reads TGCGCCAGCAGCTTTGGGATGGAATGGAATGAAAAACTGTTTTTT.

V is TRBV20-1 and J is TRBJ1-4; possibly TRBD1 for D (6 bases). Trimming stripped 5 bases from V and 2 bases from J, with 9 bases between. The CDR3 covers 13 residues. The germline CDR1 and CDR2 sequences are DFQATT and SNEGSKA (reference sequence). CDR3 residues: CSAQTGTNEKLFF. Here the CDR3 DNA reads TGCAGTGCTCAGACAGGCACTAATGAAAAACTGTTTTTT.

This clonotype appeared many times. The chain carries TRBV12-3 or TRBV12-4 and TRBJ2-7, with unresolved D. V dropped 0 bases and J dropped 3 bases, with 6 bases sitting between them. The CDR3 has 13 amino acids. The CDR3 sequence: CASSLARDYEQYF. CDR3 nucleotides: TGTGCCAGCAGTTTAGCCCGTGACTACGAGCAGTACTTC.

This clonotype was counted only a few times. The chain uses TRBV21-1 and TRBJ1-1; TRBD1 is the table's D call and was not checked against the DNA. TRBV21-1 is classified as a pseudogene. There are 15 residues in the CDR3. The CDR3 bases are TGTGCCAGCAGCAAATCCGTCCTGGGAGAGACTGAAGCTTTCTTT. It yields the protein CASSKSVLGETEAFF.

The CDR3 loop reads CSARGGTGFYEQYF. Here the CDR3 DNA reads TGCAGTGCTAGGGGGGGGACAGGATTCTACGAGCAGTACTTC. The chain joins TRBV20-1 to TRBJ2-7, with D perhaps TRBD1 (8 bases). The CDR3 covers 14 residues. CDR1 and CDR2 (germline): DFQATT, SNEGSKA (reference sequence). Trimming removed 3 bases at V and 3 bases at J, with 15 bases between.

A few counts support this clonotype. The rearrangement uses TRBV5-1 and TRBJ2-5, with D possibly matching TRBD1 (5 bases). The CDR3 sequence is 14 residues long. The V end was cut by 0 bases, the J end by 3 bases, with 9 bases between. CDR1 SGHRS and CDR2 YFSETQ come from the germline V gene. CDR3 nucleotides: TGCGCCAGCAGCTTGGAAGGGGCGGAAGAGACCCAGTACTTC. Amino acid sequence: CASSLEGAEETQYF.

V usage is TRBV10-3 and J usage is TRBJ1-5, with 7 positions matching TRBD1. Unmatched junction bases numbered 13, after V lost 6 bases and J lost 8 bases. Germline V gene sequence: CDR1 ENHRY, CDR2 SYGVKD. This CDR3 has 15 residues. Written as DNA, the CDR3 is TGTGCCATCAGGGGGACAGCCCACCCTGAAGAGCCCCAGCATTTT. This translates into CAIRGTAHPEEPQHF.

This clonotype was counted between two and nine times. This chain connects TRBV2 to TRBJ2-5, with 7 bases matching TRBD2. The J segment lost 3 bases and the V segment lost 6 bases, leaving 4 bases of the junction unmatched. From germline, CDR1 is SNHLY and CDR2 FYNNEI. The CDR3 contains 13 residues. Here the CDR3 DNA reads TGTGCCAGCAGGGCGGGAGCAGAAGAGACCCAGTACTTC. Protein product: CASRAGAEETQYF.

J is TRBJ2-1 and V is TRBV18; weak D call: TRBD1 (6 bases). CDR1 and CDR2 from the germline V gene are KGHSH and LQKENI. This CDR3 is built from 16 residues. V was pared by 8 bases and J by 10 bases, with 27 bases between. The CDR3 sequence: CASTSSRDTSTWEQFF. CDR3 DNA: TGTGCCAGCACGTCCAGTCGGGACACCTCTACGTGGGAGCAGTTCTTC. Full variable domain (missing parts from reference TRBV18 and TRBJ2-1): NAGVMQNPRHLVRRRGQEARLRCSPMKGHSHVYWYRQLPEEGLKFMVYLQKENIIDESGMPKERFSAEFPKEGPSILRIQQVVRGDSAAYFCASTSSRDTSTWEQFFGPGTRLTVL.

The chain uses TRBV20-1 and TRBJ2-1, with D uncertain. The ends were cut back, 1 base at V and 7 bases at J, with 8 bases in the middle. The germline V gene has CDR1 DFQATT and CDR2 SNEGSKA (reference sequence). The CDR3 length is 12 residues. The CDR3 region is CSARGSVNEQFF. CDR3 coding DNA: TGCAGTGCTAGAGGATCCGTTAATGAGCAGTTCTTC.

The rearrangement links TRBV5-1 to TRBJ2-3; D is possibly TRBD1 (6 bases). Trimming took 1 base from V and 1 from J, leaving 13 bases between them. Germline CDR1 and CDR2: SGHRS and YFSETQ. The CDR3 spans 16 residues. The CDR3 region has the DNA TGCGCCAGCAGCTTGTTGCAGGGGCAGGGCACAGATACGCAGTATTTT. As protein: CASSLLQGQGTDTQYF.

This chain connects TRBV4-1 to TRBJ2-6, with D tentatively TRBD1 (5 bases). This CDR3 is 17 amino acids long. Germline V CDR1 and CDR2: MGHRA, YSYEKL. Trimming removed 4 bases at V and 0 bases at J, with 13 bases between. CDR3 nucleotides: TGCGCCAGCAGCCCAGATTGGGGCAACTCTGGGGCCAACGTCCTGACTTTC. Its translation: CASSPDWGNSGANVLTF.

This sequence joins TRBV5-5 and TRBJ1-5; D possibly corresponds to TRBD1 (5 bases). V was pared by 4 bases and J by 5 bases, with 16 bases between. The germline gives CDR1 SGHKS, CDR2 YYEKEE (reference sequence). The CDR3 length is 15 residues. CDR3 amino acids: CASSPRGGGDQPQHF. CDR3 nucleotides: TGTGCCAGCAGCCCTAGAGGCGGGGGGGATCAGCCCCAGCATTTT.

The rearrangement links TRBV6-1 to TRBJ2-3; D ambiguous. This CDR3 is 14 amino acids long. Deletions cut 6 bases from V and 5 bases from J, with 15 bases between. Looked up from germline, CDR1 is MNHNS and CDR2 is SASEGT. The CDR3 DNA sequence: TGTGCCAGCAGCTCGTCAGGTTGGAGAGATACGCAGTATTTT. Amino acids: CASSSSGWRDTQYF.

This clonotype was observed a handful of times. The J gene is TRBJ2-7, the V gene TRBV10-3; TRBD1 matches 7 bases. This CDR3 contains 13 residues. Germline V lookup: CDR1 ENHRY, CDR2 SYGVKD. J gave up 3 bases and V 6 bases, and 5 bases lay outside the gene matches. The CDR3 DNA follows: TGTGCCATCAGGGGGACAGCTCTCTACGAGCAGTACTTC. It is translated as CAIRGTALYEQYF.

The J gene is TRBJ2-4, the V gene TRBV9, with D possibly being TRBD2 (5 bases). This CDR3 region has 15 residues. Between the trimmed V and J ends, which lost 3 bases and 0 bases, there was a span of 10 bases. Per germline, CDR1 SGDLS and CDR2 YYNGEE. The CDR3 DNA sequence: TGTGCCAGCAGCGCCGGGGAACCAGCCAAAAACATTCAGTACTTC. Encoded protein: CASSAGEPAKNIQYF.

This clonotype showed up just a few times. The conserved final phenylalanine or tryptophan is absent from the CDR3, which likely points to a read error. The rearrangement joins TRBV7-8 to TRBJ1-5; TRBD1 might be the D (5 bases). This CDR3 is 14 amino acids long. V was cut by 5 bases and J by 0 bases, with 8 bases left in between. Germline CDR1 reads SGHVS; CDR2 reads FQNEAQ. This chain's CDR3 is CASSQGYSNQPQHL. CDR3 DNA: TGTGCCAGCAGCCAGGGTTATAGCAATCAGCCCCAGCATCTT.

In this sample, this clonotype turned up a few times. Here the CDR3 reads CASSASQGLGYGYTF. CDR3 nucleotides: TGTGCCAGCAGTGCCTCACAGGGGTTGGGCTATGGCTACACCTTC. The chain couples TRBV28 to TRBJ1-2, with 7 bases matching TRBD1. This CDR3 contains 15 residues. The J segment lost 4 bases and the V segment lost 5 bases, leaving 10 bases of the junction unmatched. Germline loops: CDR1 MDHEN, CDR2 SYDVKM.

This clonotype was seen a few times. The chain's CDR3 is CASRPTSGRTDTQYF. The CDR3 DNA reads as TGTGCCAGCAGACCCACTAGCGGACGCACAGATACGCAGTATTTT. The chain has TRBV6-1 and TRBJ2-3, with 8 nucleotides matching TRBD2. CDR1 and CDR2 (germline): MNHNS, SASEGT. This CDR3 spans 15 amino acids. The trim removed 6 bases at V and 1 base at J, leaving 6 bases unmatched.

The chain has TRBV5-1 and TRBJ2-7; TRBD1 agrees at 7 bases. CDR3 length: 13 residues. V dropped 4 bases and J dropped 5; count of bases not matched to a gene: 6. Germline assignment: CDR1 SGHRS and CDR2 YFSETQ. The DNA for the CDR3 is TGCGCCAGCAGCGAAGCCGGGACAGACGAGCAGTACTTC. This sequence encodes CASSEAGTDEQYF.

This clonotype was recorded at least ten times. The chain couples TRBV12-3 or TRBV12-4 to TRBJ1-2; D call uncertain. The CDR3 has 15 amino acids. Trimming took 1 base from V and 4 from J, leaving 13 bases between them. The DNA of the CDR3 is TGTGCCAGCAGTTTAGGTCATCAAGAAGCCTATGGCTACACCTTC. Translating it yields CASSLGHQEAYGYTF.

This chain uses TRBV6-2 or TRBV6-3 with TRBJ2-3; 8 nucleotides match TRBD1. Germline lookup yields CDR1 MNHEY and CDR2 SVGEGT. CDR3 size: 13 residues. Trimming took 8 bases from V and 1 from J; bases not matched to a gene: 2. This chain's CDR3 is CASRGQGTDTQYF. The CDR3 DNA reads TGTGCCAGCCGGGGACAGGGCACAGATACGCAGTATTTT.

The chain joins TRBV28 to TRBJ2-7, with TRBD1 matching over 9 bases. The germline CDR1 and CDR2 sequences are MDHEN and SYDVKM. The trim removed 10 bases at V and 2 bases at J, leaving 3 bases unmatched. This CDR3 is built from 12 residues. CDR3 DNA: TGTGCCACAGGGGACAGGGCCTACGAGCAGTACTTC. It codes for CATGDRAYEQYF.

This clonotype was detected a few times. The CDR3 DNA is TGCGCCAGCAGCCGAGGGATATTGTACCAAGAGACCCAGTACTTC. It codes for CASSRGILYQETQYF. V usage is TRBV5-1 and J usage is TRBJ2-5, with D possibly TRBD2 on 5 matching bases. This CDR3 spans 15 amino acids. The V end was cut by 4 bases, the J end by 0 bases, with 13 bases between. CDR1 is SGHRS, CDR2 YFSETQ, per germline.

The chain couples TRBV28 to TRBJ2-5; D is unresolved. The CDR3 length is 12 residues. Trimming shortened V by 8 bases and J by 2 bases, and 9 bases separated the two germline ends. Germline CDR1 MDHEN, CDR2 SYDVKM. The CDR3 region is CASQETQETQYF. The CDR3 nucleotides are TGTGCCAGCCAGGAAACACAAGAGACCCAGTACTTC.

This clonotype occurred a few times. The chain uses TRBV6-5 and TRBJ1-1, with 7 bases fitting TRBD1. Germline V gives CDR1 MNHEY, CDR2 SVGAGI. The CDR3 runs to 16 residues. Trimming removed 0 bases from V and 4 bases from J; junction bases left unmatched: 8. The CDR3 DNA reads TGTGCCAGCAGTTACTCGACCCTTTGGGACAGCACTGAAGCTTTCTTT. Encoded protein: CASSYSTLWDSTEAFF.